This T cell receptor beta chain was sequenced during a study of cytomegalovirus exposure and HLA in healthy donors. Study-wide findings and caveats: Indistinguishability led to the exclusion of some V segments, TRBV6-2 and TRBV6-3 included.

PCR employed 60 Vbeta and 13 Jbeta primers. This table comes from immunoSEQ multiplex PCR, and its TCRdb copy is limited to in-frame clones, with some not included. The profile shows about 140,000 clones, roughly 79% of them singletons. In regard to this clone: Its antigen remains unknown.

The CDR3 spans 14 residues. The germline V gene encodes CDR1 SNHLY and CDR2 FYNNEI. Trimming removed 2 bases from V and 3 bases from J; junction bases left unmatched: 3. V and J are TRBV2 and TRBJ2-7, with 8 nucleotides matching TRBD1. Sequencing was done on a sample of PBMCs. The sequence came from a man younger than 40 in good health and CMV-seropositive. CDR3 sequence: CASSEPRGLYEQYF. The CDR3 nucleotides are TGTGCCAGCAGTGAACCCAGGGGGCTCTACGAGCAGTACTTC.